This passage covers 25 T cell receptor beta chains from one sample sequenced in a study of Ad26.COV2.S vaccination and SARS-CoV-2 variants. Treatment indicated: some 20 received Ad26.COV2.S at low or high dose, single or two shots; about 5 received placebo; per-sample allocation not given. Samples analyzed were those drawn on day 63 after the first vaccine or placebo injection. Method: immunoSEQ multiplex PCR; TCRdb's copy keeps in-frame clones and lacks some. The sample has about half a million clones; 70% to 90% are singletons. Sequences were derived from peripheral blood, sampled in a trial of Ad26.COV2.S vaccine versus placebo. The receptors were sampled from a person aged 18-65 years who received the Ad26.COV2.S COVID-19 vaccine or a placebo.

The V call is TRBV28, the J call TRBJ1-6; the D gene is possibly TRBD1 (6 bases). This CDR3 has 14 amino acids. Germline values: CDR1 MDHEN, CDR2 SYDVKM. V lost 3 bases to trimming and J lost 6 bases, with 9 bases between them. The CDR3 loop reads CASSFSGVNSPLHF. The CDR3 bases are TGTGCCAGCAGTTTTTCAGGGGTTAATTCACCCCTCCACTTT.

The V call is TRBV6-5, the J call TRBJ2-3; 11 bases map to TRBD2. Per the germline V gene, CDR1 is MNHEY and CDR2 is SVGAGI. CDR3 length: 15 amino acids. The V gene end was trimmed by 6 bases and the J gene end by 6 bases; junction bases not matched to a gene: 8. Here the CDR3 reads CASSILAGDSDTQYF. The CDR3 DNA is TGTGCCAGCAGCATACTAGCGGGAGACTCGGATACGCAGTATTTT.

The chain's CDR3 is CASSWGGPGTTNEKLFF. The CDR3 nucleotides read TGTGCCAGCAGTTGGGGGGGACCGGGCACAACTAATGAAAAACTGTTTTTT. The rearrangement joins TRBV27 to TRBJ1-4; a possible D gene is TRBD1 (5 bases). V dropped 4 bases and J dropped 0 bases, with 15 bases sitting between them. The CDR3 length is 17 residues. Germline assignment: CDR1 MNHEY and CDR2 SMNVEV (reference sequence).

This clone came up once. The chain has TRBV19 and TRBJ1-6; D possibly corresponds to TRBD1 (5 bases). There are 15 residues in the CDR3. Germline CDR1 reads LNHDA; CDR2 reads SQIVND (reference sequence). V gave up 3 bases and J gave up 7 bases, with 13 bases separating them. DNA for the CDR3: TGTGCCAGTAGTATGGGCAGGGCTGCGAATTCACCCCTCCACTTT. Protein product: CASSMGRAANSPLHF.

The CDR3 nucleotides are TGTGCCAGCTCACCGGAGGGCGGGAACTATGGCTACACCTTC. Its protein is CASSPEGGNYGYTF. J is TRBJ1-2 and V is TRBV18; D is uncertain. CDR3 length: 14 amino acids. The germline V gene encodes CDR1 KGHSH and CDR2 LQKENI. V gave up 3 bases and J gave up 2 bases, with 10 bases separating them.

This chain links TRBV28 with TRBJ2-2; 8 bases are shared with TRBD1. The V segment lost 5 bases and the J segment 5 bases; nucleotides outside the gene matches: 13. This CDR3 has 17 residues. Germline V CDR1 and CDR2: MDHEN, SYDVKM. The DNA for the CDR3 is TGTGCCAGCAGTATGTTTTCGGGACAGGACCTTACCGGGGAGCTGTTTTTT. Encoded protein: CASSMFSGQDLTGELFF.

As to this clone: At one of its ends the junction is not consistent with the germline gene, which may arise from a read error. The CDR3: CASSLGRSLLGGYTF. The DNA of the CDR3 is TGTGCCAGCAGCCTAGGACGCAGTCTTTTGGGTGGCTACACCTTC. The chain carries TRBV13 and TRBJ1-2; no firm D call. The CDR3 extends over 15 amino acids. The germline CDR1 and CDR2 sequences are PRHDT and FYEKMQ (reference sequence).

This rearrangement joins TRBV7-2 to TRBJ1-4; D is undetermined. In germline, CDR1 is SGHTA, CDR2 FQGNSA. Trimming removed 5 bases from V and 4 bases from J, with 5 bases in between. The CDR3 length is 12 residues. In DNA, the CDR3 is TGTGCCAGCAGCCAAGTTAATGAAAAACTGTTTTTT. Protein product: CASSQVNEKLFF. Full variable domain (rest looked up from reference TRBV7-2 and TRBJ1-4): GAGVSQSPSNKVTEKGKDVELRCDPISGHTALYWYRQSLGQGLEFLIYFQGNSAPDKSGLPSDRFSAERTGGSVSTLTIQRTQQEDSAVYLCASSQVNEKLFFGSGTQLSVL.

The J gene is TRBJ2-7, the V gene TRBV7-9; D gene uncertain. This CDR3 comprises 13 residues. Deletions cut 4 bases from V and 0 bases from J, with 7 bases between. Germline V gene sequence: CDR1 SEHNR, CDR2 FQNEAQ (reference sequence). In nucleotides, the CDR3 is TGTGCCAGCAGCTATCCGGGCTCCTACGAGCAGTACTTC. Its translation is CASSYPGSYEQYF.

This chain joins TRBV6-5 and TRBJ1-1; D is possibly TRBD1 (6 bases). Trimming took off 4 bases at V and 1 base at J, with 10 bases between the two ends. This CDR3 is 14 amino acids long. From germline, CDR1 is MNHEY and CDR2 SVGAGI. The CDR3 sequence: CASSLSRGNTEAFF. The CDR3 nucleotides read TGTGCCAGCAGTTTAAGCAGGGGGAACACTGAAGCTTTCTTT.

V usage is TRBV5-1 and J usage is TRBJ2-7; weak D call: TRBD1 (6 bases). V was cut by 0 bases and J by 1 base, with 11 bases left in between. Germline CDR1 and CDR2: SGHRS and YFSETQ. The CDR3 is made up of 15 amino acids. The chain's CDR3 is CASSLGTALSYEQYF. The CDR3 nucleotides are TGCGCCAGCAGCTTGGGGACAGCTTTATCCTACGAGCAGTACTTC.

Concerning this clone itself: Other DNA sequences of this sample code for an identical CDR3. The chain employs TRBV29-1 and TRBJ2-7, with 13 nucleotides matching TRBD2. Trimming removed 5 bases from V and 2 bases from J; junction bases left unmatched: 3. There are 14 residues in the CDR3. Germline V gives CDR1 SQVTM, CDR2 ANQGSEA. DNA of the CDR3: TGCAGCGTTCGACTAGCGGGAGGAACCTACGAGCAGTACTTC. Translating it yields CSVRLAGGTYEQYF.

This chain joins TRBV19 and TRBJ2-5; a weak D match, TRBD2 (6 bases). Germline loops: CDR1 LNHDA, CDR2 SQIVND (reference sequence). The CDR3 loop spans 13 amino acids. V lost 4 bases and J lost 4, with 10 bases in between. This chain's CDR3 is CASSTGLRETQYF. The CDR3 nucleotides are TGTGCCAGTAGTACCGGACTAAGAGAGACCCAGTACTTC.

CDR3 bases: TGTGCCAGCAGCCTTCGGACAGTCACTAACTATGGCTACACCTTC. It encodes CASSLRTVTNYGYTF. The gene calls are TRBV11-2 and TRBJ1-2; a possible D gene is TRBD1 (6 bases). The CDR3 is 15 residues long. From germline, CDR1 is SGHAT and CDR2 FQNNGV. V was clipped by 5 bases and J by 0 bases, with 13 bases between them.

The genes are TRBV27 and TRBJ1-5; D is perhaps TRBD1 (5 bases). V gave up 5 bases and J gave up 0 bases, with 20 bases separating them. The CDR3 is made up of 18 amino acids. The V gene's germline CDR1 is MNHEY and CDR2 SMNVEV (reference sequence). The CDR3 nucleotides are TGTGCCAGCAGTGTCCCCCCGGGGGTGGCTTATAGCAATCAGCCCCAGCATTTT. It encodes CASSVPPGVAYSNQPQHF.

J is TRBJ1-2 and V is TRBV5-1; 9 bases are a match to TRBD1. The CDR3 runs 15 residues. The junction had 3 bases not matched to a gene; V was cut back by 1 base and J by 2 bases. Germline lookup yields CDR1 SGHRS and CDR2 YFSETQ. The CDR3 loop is CASSLIGTGNYGYTF. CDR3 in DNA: TGCGCCAGCAGCTTGATCGGGACAGGGAACTATGGCTACACCTTC. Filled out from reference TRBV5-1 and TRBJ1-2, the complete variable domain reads KAGVTQTPRYLIKTRGQQVTLSCSPISGHRSVSWYQQTPGQGLQFLFEYFSETQRNKGNFPGRFSGRQFSNSRSEMNVSTLELGDSALYLCASSLIGTGNYGYTFGSGTRLTVV.

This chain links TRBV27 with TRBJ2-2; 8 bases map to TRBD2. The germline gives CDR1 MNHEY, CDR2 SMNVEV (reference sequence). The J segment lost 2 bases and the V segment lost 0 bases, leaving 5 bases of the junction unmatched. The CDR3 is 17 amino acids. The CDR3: CASSLSTIAGNTGELFF. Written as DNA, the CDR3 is TGTGCCAGCAGTTTATCGACGATAGCGGGAAACACCGGGGAGCTGTTTTTT.

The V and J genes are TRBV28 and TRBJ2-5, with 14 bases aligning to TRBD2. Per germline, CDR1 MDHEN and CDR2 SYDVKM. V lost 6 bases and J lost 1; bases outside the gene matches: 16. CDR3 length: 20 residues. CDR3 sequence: CASRALGTSGGWGFQETQYF. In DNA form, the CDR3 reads TGTGCCAGCAGGGCCCTCGGGACTAGCGGGGGTTGGGGATTCCAAGAGACCCAGTACTTC.

The CDR3 coding sequence is TGTGCCAGCAGCCCCTTCGGGACAGGAATTCAAGAGACCCAGTACTTC. Translation gives CASSPFGTGIQETQYF. V is TRBV3-1 (or the pseudogene TRBV3-2) and J is TRBJ2-5; 8 bases map to TRBD1. The germline gives CDR1 LGHDT, CDR2 YNNKEL (reference sequence). The ends lost 4 bases at V and 2 bases at J; junction bases unmatched: 9. CDR3 length: 16 amino acids.

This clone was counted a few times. The CDR3 here is CASSLLGGDSPLHF. DNA of the CDR3: TGTGCCAGCAGCTTGTTGGGGGGGGATTCACCCCTCCACTTT. V and J are TRBV7-2 and TRBJ1-6; TRBD1 is a possible D gene (5 bases). The CDR3 is made up of 14 amino acids. The V gene's germline CDR1 is SGHTA and CDR2 FQGNSA. Trimming took 3 bases from V and 8 from J, leaving 11 bases between them.

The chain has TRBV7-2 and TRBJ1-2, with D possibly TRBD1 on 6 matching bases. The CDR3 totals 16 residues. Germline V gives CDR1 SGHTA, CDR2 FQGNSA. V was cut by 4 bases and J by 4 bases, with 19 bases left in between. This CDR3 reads CASSYYIEGGVYGYTF. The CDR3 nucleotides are TGTGCCAGCAGCTACTATATAGAGGGGGGTGTCTATGGCTACACCTTC.

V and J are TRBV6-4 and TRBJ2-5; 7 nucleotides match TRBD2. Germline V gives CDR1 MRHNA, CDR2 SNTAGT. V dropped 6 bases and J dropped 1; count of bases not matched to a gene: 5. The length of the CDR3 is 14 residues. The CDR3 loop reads CASSRRTSQETQYF. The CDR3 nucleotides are TGTGCCAGCAGCCGCCGGACTAGCCAAGAGACCCAGTACTTC.

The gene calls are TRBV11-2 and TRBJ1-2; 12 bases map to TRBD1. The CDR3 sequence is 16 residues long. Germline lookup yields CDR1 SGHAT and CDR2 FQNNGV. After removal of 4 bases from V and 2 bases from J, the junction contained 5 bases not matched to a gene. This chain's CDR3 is CASSSTGTGGNYGYTF. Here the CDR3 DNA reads TGTGCCAGCAGCTCAACCGGGACAGGGGGCAACTATGGCTACACCTTC.

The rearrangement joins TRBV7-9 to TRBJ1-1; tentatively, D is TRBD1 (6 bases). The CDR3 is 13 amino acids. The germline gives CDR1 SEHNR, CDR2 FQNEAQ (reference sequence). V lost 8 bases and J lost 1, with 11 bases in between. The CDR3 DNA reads TGTGCCAGCTTTGGACAGACGAACACTGAAGCTTTCTTT. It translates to CASFGQTNTEAFF. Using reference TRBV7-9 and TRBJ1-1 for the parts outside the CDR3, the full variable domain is DTGVSQNPRHKITKRGQNVTFRCDPISEHNRLYWYRQTLGQGPEFLTYFQNEAQLEKSRLLSDRFSAERPKGSFSTLEIQRTEQGDSAMYLCASFGQTNTEAFFGQGTRLTVV.

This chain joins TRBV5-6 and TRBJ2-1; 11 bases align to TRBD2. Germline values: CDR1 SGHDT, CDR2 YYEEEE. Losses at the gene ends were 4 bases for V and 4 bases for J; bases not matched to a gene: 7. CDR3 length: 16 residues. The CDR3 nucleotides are TGTGCCAGCAGCCAGAAGGGACTAGCGGCATACAATGAGCAGTTCTTC. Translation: CASSQKGLAAYNEQFF.